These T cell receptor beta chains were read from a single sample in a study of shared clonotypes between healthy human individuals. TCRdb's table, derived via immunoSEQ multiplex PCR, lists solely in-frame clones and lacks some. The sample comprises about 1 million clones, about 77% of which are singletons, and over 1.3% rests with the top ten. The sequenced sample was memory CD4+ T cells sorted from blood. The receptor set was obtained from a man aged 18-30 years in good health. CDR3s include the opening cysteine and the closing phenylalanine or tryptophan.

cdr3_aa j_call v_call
CASRRTGTPNEKLFF TRBJ1-4 TRBV2
CASSNSGRGETQYF TRBJ2-5 TRBV5-1
CASSNSGGFYNEQFF TRBJ2-1 TRBV19
CASSEGDDEQFF TRBJ2-1 TRBV18
CASSYRGSDNEKLFF TRBJ1-4 TRBV5-4
CASSSTTNEKLFF TRBJ1-4 TRBV5-4
CASSVGDNSPLHF TRBJ1-6 TRBV10-2
CASSPQVFSYEQYF TRBJ2-7 TRBV5-8
CAITLGWTGELFF TRBJ2-2 TRBV10-3
CASSLVSGATYEQYF TRBJ2-7 TRBV11-2
CANLSGQENEQYF TRBJ2-7 TRBV18
CASSPGYGTTGTFHNEQFF TRBJ2-1 TRBV7-2
CASSRQGWAEAFF TRBJ1-1 TRBV6-5
CASSAERENTEAFF TRBJ1-1 TRBV7-9
CSVHGTYEQYF TRBJ2-7 TRBV29-1
CASSDQGGTEAFF TRBJ1-1 TRBV6-1
CASSTTMNTEAFF TRBJ1-1 TRBV19
CATSGSIHSPLHF TRBJ1-6 TRBV19
CASRSGTGGGYSNQPQHF TRBJ1-5 TRBV19
CACRDTTNEKLFF TRBJ1-4 TRBV2
CASSKDTTGGNSPLHF TRBJ1-6 TRBV21-1
CASSLPPGPISGNTIYF TRBJ1-3 TRBV9
CASSLKQGSQEYF TRBJ2-7 TRBV5-1
CASSDSGPGGLFF TRBJ2-2 TRBV6-6
CASSPGGDRGPDTQYF TRBJ2-3 TRBV7-9
CAISVIPGELFF TRBJ2-2 TRBV10-3
CASSQAADRAGANVLTF TRBJ2-6 TRBV4-2
CASSLETGAFYGYTF TRBJ1-2 TRBV11-2
CASSYSGRGAYEQYF TRBJ2-7 TRBV6-6
CASSPRTSGGSYNEQFF TRBJ2-1 TRBV19
CASSQKGSQPQHF TRBJ1-5 TRBV7-2
CASSLAPSGDYNEQFF TRBJ2-1 TRBV5-1
CASSVATRLVSGELFF TRBJ2-2 TRBV9
CASSTGTPYGYTF TRBJ1-2 TRBV6-1
CASSNRDKHYEQYF TRBJ2-7 TRBV21-1
CASSHPLTEETQYF TRBJ2-5 TRBV18
CAWTDFSGNTIYF TRBJ1-3 TRBV30
CASSRGTGRAGELFF TRBJ2-2 TRBV11-3
CASSLASTFAGELFF TRBJ2-2 TRBV5-1
CAWSLGDGQPQHF TRBJ1-5 TRBV30
CASSQRGLVNQETQYF TRBJ2-5 TRBV5-4
CASSQIDGTGIGYEQYF TRBJ2-7 TRBV4-3
CASSARGGGESPLHF TRBJ1-6 TRBV2
CASSPRSGKETQYF TRBJ2-5 TRBV7-8
CASSQTTGQGSTGELFF TRBJ2-2 TRBV18